Following are 29 T cell receptor beta chains from one sample sequenced in a study of beta chain features in type 1 diabetes (dated by TCRdb to 2017 to 2018). The library was obtained by the immunoSEQ multiplex PCR assay. The High Capacity cDNA Reverse Transcription Kit was used to reverse transcribe all of the isolated RNA, meaning that expressed TCRB transcripts were what got sequenced. TCRdb limited this immuneACCESS table to in-frame rearrangements with V and J called. A share of clones is missing; checked studies link under half to unresolved V genes, and the rest is unexplained. This sample gives under 200,000 clones in total; about a tenth of them show up just once. Approximately 0.5% of the sample is held by the ten biggest clonotypes. Study-wide conclusions, independent of this receptor: Type 1 diabetes patients showed a moderate but significant shortening of TCRB CDR3 length in all four CD4+ subsets.

Antigens for these TCRs are unknown. Sequenced: central memory CD4+ T cells from blood. Receptor source: a man aged 25 to 45 with type 1 diabetes.

The chain recombines TRBV6-1 with TRBJ1-2, with 8 bases that match TRBD1. Trimming removed 2 bases from V and 2 bases from J; junction bases left unmatched: 4. CDR1 is MNHNS, CDR2 SASEGT, per germline. The CDR3 is 15 amino acids. CDR3 DNA: TGTGCCAGCAGTGAATCCTGGACAGGGAACTATGGCTACACCTTC. Amino acids: CASSESWTGNYGYTF.

J is TRBJ2-3 and V is TRBV29-1; possibly TRBD1 for D (6 bases). This CDR3 spans 12 amino acids. Germline CDR1 is SQVTM and CDR2 is ANQGSEA. V was clipped by 5 bases and J by 3 bases, with 9 bases between them. The CDR3 spells CSVNTGTDTQYF. The CDR3 DNA reads as TGCAGCGTTAACACAGGGACAGATACGCAGTATTTT.

This chain connects TRBV28 to TRBJ1-5; no firm D call. CDR3 length: 14 amino acids. CDR1 is MDHEN, CDR2 SYDVKM, per germline. Trimming pared 8 bases from V and 0 bases from J, leaving 11 bases between. The chain's CDR3 is CASCWAGSNQPQHF. CDR3 bases: TGTGCCAGCTGCTGGGCTGGTAGCAATCAGCCCCAGCATTTT.

The genes are TRBV5-1 and TRBJ2-5, with D perhaps TRBD1 (6 bases). Germline CDR1 reads SGHRS; CDR2 reads YFSETQ. V was cut by 4 bases and J by 1 base, with 11 bases left in between. CDR3 length: 14 amino acids. CDR3 DNA: TGCGCCAGCAGCCTGACAGGACTCCAAGAGACCCAGTACTTC. As protein: CASSLTGLQETQYF.

The V call is TRBV18, the J call TRBJ2-2; the D gene is possibly TRBD2 (5 bases). The CDR3 has 13 residues. Germline V gives CDR1 KGHSH, CDR2 LQKENI. The V gene lost 6 bases and the J gene lost 5 bases, with 10 bases spanning the gap. CDR3 nucleotides: TGTGCCAGCTCTCTGAGCGGAACCGGGGAGCTGTTTTTT. Translation: CASSLSGTGELFF. Filled out from reference TRBV18 and TRBJ2-2, the complete variable domain reads NAGVMQNPRHLVRRRGQEARLRCSPMKGHSHVYWYRQLPEEGLKFMVYLQKENIIDESGMPKERFSAEFPKEGPSILRIQQVVRGDSAAYFCASSLSGTGELFFGEGSRLTVL.

The chain uses TRBV21-1 and TRBJ2-7; the D segment call TRBD2 is taken from the table without a DNA check. TRBV21-1 is annotated as a pseudogene. The CDR3 extends over 12 amino acids. The CDR3 DNA reads as TGTGCCAGCAGCGAAGAGGGGCGGGAGATTGACTTC. Protein sequence: CASSEEGREIDF.

The table lists this clone with many counts. The J gene is TRBJ2-3, the V gene TRBV15; D is possibly TRBD2 (6 bases). CDR3 length: 16 amino acids. Looked up from germline, CDR1 is LNHNV and CDR2 is YYDKDF (reference sequence). V lost 0 bases and J 0 bases, leaving 10 bases between the germline ends. In DNA form, the CDR3 reads TGTGCCACCAGCAGAGATTGGCGGGGCAGCACAGATACGCAGTATTTT. As protein: CATSRDWRGSTDTQYF. The whole variable domain, filled in from reference TRBV15 and TRBJ2-3, reads DAMVIQNPRYQVTQFGKPVTLSCSQTLNHNVMYWYQQKSSQAPKLLFHYYDKDFNNEADTPDNFQSRRPNTSFCFLDIRSPGLGDTAMYLCATSRDWRGSTDTQYFGPGTRLTVL.

This clone was picked up a small number of times. This chain connects TRBV13 to TRBJ2-5, with 7 bases matching TRBD2. Germline CDR1 is PRHDT and CDR2 is FYEKMQ (reference sequence). V was pared by 1 base and J by 4 bases, with 0 bases of the junction left unmatched. The CDR3 sequence is 13 residues long. CDR3 sequence (DNA): TGTGCCAGCAGCTTAGCGGGAGGAGAGACCCAGTACTTC. This sequence encodes CASSLAGGETQYF.

This clone was observed a handful of times. V is TRBV15 and J is TRBJ2-5; 10 nucleotides align to TRBD1. In germline, CDR1 is LNHNV, CDR2 YYDKDF (reference sequence). Losses at the gene ends were 3 bases for V and 2 bases for J; bases not matched to a gene: 0. The CDR3 is 14 residues long. The CDR3 loop reads CATSRGQGQETQYF. The CDR3 DNA reads as TGTGCCACCAGCAGGGGACAGGGGCAAGAGACCCAGTACTTC. Looking up the rest from reference TRBV15 and TRBJ2-5 gives the full variable domain: DAMVIQNPRYQVTQFGKPVTLSCSQTLNHNVMYWYQQKSSQAPKLLFHYYDKDFNNEADTPDNFQSRRPNTSFCFLDIRSPGLGDTAMYLCATSRGQGQETQYFGPGTRLLVL.

This clone was picked up a small number of times. The chain has TRBV30 and TRBJ1-2; 7 nucleotides line up with TRBD1. Germline V gene sequence: CDR1 GTSNPN, CDR2 SVGIG (reference sequence). The CDR3 has 13 amino acids. Unmatched junction bases numbered 4, after V lost 2 bases and J lost 4 bases. CDR3 residues: CAWSRDSAYGYTF. For the CDR3, the DNA is TGTGCCTGGAGTAGGGACAGCGCCTATGGCTACACCTTC.

CDR3 residues: CASRRGQANTEAFF. In DNA form, the CDR3 reads TGTGCCAGCAGGCGCGGACAGGCGAACACTGAAGCTTTCTTT. V is TRBV6-5 and J is TRBJ1-1, with 7 positions matching TRBD1. CDR1 MNHEY and CDR2 SVGAGI come from the germline V gene. This CDR3 has 14 residues. Trimming cost V 6 bases and J 1 base; bases outside gene matches: 5.

This chain joins TRBV19 and TRBJ2-7; D possibly corresponds to TRBD2 (6 bases). This CDR3 region has 15 residues. Trimming left V 3 bases short and J 1 base short, with 13 bases between. Germline CDR1 LNHDA, CDR2 SQIVND (reference sequence). CDR3 nucleotides: TGTGCCAGTAGTATCCGGTCTAGCGAGTCCTACGAGCAGTACTTC. Its translation: CASSIRSSESYEQYF.

This clone was counted a few times. V gene TRBV5-1 combines with J gene TRBJ2-5; perhaps TRBD2 as D (6 bases). Germline V CDR1 and CDR2: SGHRS, YFSETQ. V lost 0 bases to trimming and J lost 3 bases, with 12 bases between them. The CDR3 extends over 15 amino acids. This chain's CDR3 is CASSLGRAAEETQYF. The CDR3 nucleotides are TGCGCCAGCAGCTTGGGGAGGGCAGCAGAAGAGACCCAGTACTTC.

In this sample, this clone turned up a few times. The rearrangement uses TRBV5-1 and TRBJ1-2; D remains unclear. This CDR3 has 13 residues. Germline loops: CDR1 SGHRS, CDR2 YFSETQ. The ends were cut back, 0 bases at V and 8 bases at J, with 11 bases in the middle. CDR3 DNA: TGCGCCAGCAGCTTGGATGGCGGAAGCGGCTACACCTTC. As protein: CASSLDGGSGYTF.

This clone was detected a few times. V gene TRBV6-1 combines with J gene TRBJ2-1; maybe TRBD1 (6 bases). V was pared by 3 bases and J by 6 bases, with 15 bases between. Per germline, CDR1 MNHNS and CDR2 SASEGT. The CDR3 length is 15 residues. CDR3 nucleotide sequence: TGTGCCAGCAGTGAGGGGACACCCGATTTCAATGAGCAGTTCTTC. This encodes CASSEGTPDFNEQFF.

V and J are TRBV7-2 and TRBJ1-2; 8 bases agree with TRBD1. Per germline, CDR1 SGHTA and CDR2 FQGNSA. The CDR3 has 14 residues. Unmatched junction bases numbered 8, after V lost 7 bases and J lost 4 bases. Written as DNA, the CDR3 is TGTGCCAGCACACCTCAAACAGGGGGCTATGGCTACACCTTC. It codes for CASTPQTGGYGYTF.

V gene TRBV25-1 combines with J gene TRBJ1-3; D call uncertain. Germline CDR1 is MGHDK and CDR2 is SYGVNS. V was cut by 6 bases and J by 0 bases, with 6 bases left in between. This CDR3 contains 13 residues. The CDR3 nucleotides read TGTGCCAGCAGATCTCCCTCTGGAAACACCATATATTTT. Encoded protein: CASRSPSGNTIYF.

In its sample, this clone was seen a few times. The rearrangement uses TRBV5-1 and TRBJ2-7; TRBD2 matches 13 bases. The CDR3 runs to 14 residues. The germline CDR1 and CDR2 sequences are SGHRS and YFSETQ. V dropped 5 bases and J dropped 4; count of bases not matched to a gene: 3. The CDR3, as DNA: TGCGCCAGCAGAGAGGGACTAGCGGGGTACGAGCAGTACTTC. Its protein is CASREGLAGYEQYF. Looking up the rest from reference TRBV5-1 and TRBJ2-7 gives the full variable domain: KAGVTQTPRYLIKTRGQQVTLSCSPISGHRSVSWYQQTPGQGLQFLFEYFSETQRNKGNFPGRFSGRQFSNSRSEMNVSTLELGDSALYLCASREGLAGYEQYFGPGTRLTVT.

The rearrangement links TRBV5-1 to TRBJ2-7; 11 bases are shared with TRBD2. CDR1 is SGHRS and CDR2 is YFSETQ in the germline V gene. V shed 4 bases, J shed 5 bases, and the junction held 8 bases outside the gene matches. The CDR3 covers 15 residues. The CDR3 coding sequence is TGCGCCAGCAGCACCGGGACTAGCGGATACGACGAGCAGTACTTC. Translating it yields CASSTGTSGYDEQYF.

V and J are TRBV29-1 and TRBJ2-7, with D possibly being TRBD1 (6 bases). The germline CDR1 and CDR2 sequences are SQVTM and ANQGSEA. The CDR3 sequence is 16 residues long. Between the trimmed V and J ends, which lost 6 bases and 3 bases, there was a span of 24 bases. CDR3 in amino acids: CSVAIMGHTYLYEQYF. CDR3 sequence (DNA): TGCAGCGTCGCAATAATGGGACACACTTATCTCTACGAGCAGTACTTC.

This clone was picked up a small number of times. The chain has TRBV10-3 and TRBJ2-1; TRBD2 aligns across 12 bases. CDR3 size: 13 residues. The V gene's germline CDR1 is ENHRY and CDR2 SYGVKD. Trimming at V came to 10 bases and at J to 8 bases, leaving 6 bases not matched to a gene. The CDR3 DNA sequence: TGTGCCACCGGACTAGCGGGAACAGATGAGCAGTTCTTC. Residues: CATGLAGTDEQFF.

The gene calls are TRBV7-7 and TRBJ2-5; 8 bases align to TRBD2. This CDR3 comprises 15 residues. V dropped 1 base and J dropped 1; count of bases not matched to a gene: 2. Germline V gene data show CDR1 as SSHAT and CDR2 as FNYEAQ (reference sequence). The CDR3 sequence: CASSLGGTSQETQYF. The CDR3 DNA reads as TGTGCCAGCAGCTTAGGGGGGACTAGCCAAGAGACCCAGTACTTC.

This chain links TRBV29-1 with TRBJ2-6, with no clear D. CDR3 length: 12 residues. Germline V gene sequence: CDR1 SQVTM, CDR2 ANQGSEA. The V and J ends lost 4 bases and 10 bases respectively, with 11 bases between them. CDR3 in DNA: TGCAGCGTTGGGGCCGAATCTAACGTCCTGACTTTC. Protein sequence: CSVGAESNVLTF.

This clone was detected a few times. The chain couples TRBV11-2 to TRBJ1-2; 10 nucleotides match TRBD1. CDR3 length: 17 residues. The V gene's germline CDR1 is SGHAT and CDR2 FQNNGV. V shed 1 base and J 5 bases; nucleotides not matched to a gene: 10. The CDR3 loop reads CASSLGSGTGEAYGYTF. For the CDR3, the DNA is TGTGCCAGCAGCTTAGGTTCCGGGACAGGGGAAGCGTATGGCTACACCTTC.

Many counts were recorded for this clone. Other DNA sequences from this sample encode an identical CDR3 as well. The V gene is TRBV7-9, the J gene TRBJ1-5, with a weak D call TRBD1 (6 bases). Deletions cut 5 bases from V and 5 bases from J, with 10 bases between. CDR1 and CDR2 (germline): SEHNR, FQNEAQ (reference sequence). The CDR3 has 13 residues. The CDR3 sequence: CASSLQGDQPQHF. DNA for the CDR3: TGTGCCAGCAGCCTACAGGGCGATCAGCCCCAGCATTTT.

On this clone: Other DNA sequences in the sample encode the same CDR3. The chain joins TRBV9 to TRBJ2-3; 14 nucleotides agree with TRBD2. CDR1 and CDR2 from the germline V gene are SGDLS and YYNGEE. The trim removed 2 bases at V and 4 bases at J, leaving 0 bases unmatched. This CDR3 has 15 residues. This CDR3 is CASSVGLAGADTQYF. The CDR3, as DNA: TGTGCCAGCAGCGTGGGACTAGCGGGAGCAGATACGCAGTATTTT.

V and J are TRBV5-1 and TRBJ2-5; TRBD1 aligns across 7 bases. CDR3 size: 13 residues. V lost 3 bases and J lost 4; bases outside the gene matches: 3. CDR1 and CDR2 (germline): SGHRS, YFSETQ. The CDR3 DNA sequence: TGCGCCAGCAGCTGGGCAGGGGGAGAGACCCAGTACTTC. Its protein is CASSWAGGETQYF.

This clone was picked up a small number of times. The rearrangement uses TRBV5-1 and TRBJ2-3, with 8 bases matching TRBD1. Per germline, CDR1 SGHRS and CDR2 YFSETQ. This CDR3 contains 15 residues. The trim removed 5 bases at V and 4 bases at J, leaving 9 bases unmatched. The CDR3 DNA follows: TGCGCCAGCAGAACTACAGGGGGGACGGCAGATACGCAGTATTTT. It is translated as CASRTTGGTADTQYF.

This clone was recorded only once. V gene TRBV27 combines with J gene TRBJ2-1, with no clear D. With 5 bases removed from V and 0 bases from J, the gap between germline ends came to 8 bases. CDR1 is MNHEY and CDR2 is SMNVEV in the germline V gene (reference sequence). This CDR3 region has 14 residues. The CDR3 nucleotides are TGTGCCAGCAGTAAGCTAAGCTCCTACAATGAGCAGTTCTTC. Protein: CASSKLSSYNEQFF.